This T cell receptor beta chain was obtained from a study of CD4+ T cells in melanoma. Study conclusions and caveats: Diverse differentiation states were reported for melanoma neoantigen-specific CD4+ T cells. CD8+ T cell, macrophage and B cell function reportedly correlated with neoantigen-specific CD4+ T cells.

Method: immunoSEQ multiplex PCR; TCRdb's copy keeps in-frame clones and lacks some. The sample shows around 100,000 clones, approximately 92% of them seen only once. The count of this clone is one. Its antigen is undetermined. CDR3 size: 17 residues. The V and J ends lost 4 bases and 2 bases, in that order; junction bases with no gene match: 11. Germline V lookup: CDR1 SGHNT, CDR2 YYREEE (reference sequence). Sequencing was performed on peripheral blood. The V and J genes are TRBV5-4 and TRBJ2-1; the match to TRBD2 covers 8 bases. The receptor was derived from a human donor with melanoma. DNA of the CDR3: TGTGCCAGCAGCCGTGTAAGTGGCGGGGGGACCTACAATGAGCAGTTCTTC. This sequence encodes CASSRVSGGGTYNEQFF.